What follows are 28 T cell receptor beta chains derived from one specimen sequenced in a study of tumor-infiltrating lymphocytes in primary liver carcinoma (TCRdb year 2017). Blood RNA was extracted from unsorted whole blood using TRIzol reagent, and germline DNA was obtained with the DNeasy Blood & Tissue kit. Sequenced on an Illumina HiSeq 2500. TCRbeta-specific cDNA was reverse-transcribed from roughly 500 ng total RNA using a constant-region primer and ProtoScript II reverse transcriptase. Three nested multiplex PCR rounds, following a slightly modified ARM-PCR procedure, were used to build the TCRbeta libraries. The first two PCR rounds used multiplex TRBV1-TRBV30 forward primers with a Cbeta reverse primer, each for about 10 cycles. Using fastp trimming at Q25 and MiXCR clonotype assembly, TCRdb reanalyzed the public sequencing data and kept in-frame beta chains. Every distinct CDR3 protein forms one entry, paired with its most common genes and DNA. This sample comprises about 200,000 distinct CDR3 sequences, less than 75% of them detected only once. Jointly, the top ten make up approximately 6.5% of the sample.

Material: peripheral blood. The source is a woman aged 60-75 years with primary liver carcinoma and hepatitis B virus infection.

The gene calls are TRBV9 and TRBJ2-2; 7 bases are shared with TRBD1. The CDR3 runs 16 residues. With V trimmed by 0 bases and J by 5 bases, 7 bases remained unmatched. Germline CDR1 is SGDLS and CDR2 is YYNGEE. The CDR3, as DNA: TGTGCCAGCAGCGTAGGTACAGGGGCCATTACCGGGGAGCTGTTTTTT. Translated: CASSVGTGAITGELFF.

Regarding this clonotype: A much larger clone differs by one base, so this may be a read error. This chain joins TRBV4-1 and TRBJ1-1, with D maybe TRBD1 (5 bases). The CDR3 length is 14 residues. The V and J ends lost 4 bases and 5 bases respectively, with 14 bases between them. The germline gives CDR1 MGHRA, CDR2 YSYEKL. The CDR3 sequence: CASSRLIEGTEAFF. In DNA, the CDR3 is TGCGCCAGCAGCCGCCTAATCGAGGGGACTGAAGCTTTCTTT.

This clonotype showed up just once. A much larger clone sits a single nucleotide away, making a read error possible. The chain has TRBV10-3 and TRBJ2-2, with D uncertain. The V gene lost 2 bases and the J gene lost 2 bases, with 15 bases spanning the gap. CDR3 length: 17 amino acids. The germline V gene encodes CDR1 ENHRY and CDR2 SYGVKD. Written as DNA, the CDR3 is TGTGCCATCAGTGAGCCAGGTACCGCCGGAAACACCGGGGAGCTGTTTTTT. Its translation is CAISEPGTAGNTGELFF.

On this clonotype: The conserved closing phenylalanine or tryptophan is absent in this CDR3, likely reflecting a read error. The J gene is TRBJ2-1, the V gene TRBV11-2; 11 bases agree with TRBD2. This CDR3 has 16 amino acids. Germline V lookup: CDR1 SGHAT, CDR2 FQNNGV. V dropped 8 bases and J dropped 7; count of bases not matched to a gene: 13. Here the CDR3 DNA reads TGTGCCAGCGGCCTACGTAGCGGGAGGGCCTCAAATGAGCAGTTCTCC. Translated, it gives CASGLRSGRASNEQFS.

This clonotype was counted at least ten times. V is TRBV5-5 and J is TRBJ2-7; the D is unclear. Germline V gene data show CDR1 as SGHKS and CDR2 as YYEKEE (reference sequence). The V end lost 2 bases, the J end lost 6 bases, and 15 bases lay between the germline ends. CDR3 length: 14 amino acids. The CDR3 coding sequence is TGTGCCAGCAGCTTTGGGCAGAGTCCGACCGAGCAGTACTTC. It is translated as CASSFGQSPTEQYF. The whole variable domain, remainder taken from reference TRBV5-5 and TRBJ2-7, is DAGVTQSPTHLIKTRGQQVTLRCSPISGHKSVSWYQQVLGQGPQFIFQYYEKEERGRGNFPDRFSARQFPNYSSELNVNALLLGDSALYLCASSFGQSPTEQYFGPGTRLTVT.

For this clonotype: This likely comes from a read error, as the CDR3 has no conserved phenylalanine or tryptophan at its end. This sequence joins TRBV24-1 and TRBJ2-1, with no clear D. CDR1 is KGHDR and CDR2 is SFDVKD in the germline V gene. CDR3 length equals 14 residues. The CDR3 DNA sequence: TGTGCCGCCAGTGACCGAGCCGCCTACACTGAGCAGTTCTCC. Its protein is CAASDRAAYTEQFS.

The J gene is TRBJ1-2, the V gene TRBV28; possibly TRBD1 for D (5 bases). There are 14 residues in the CDR3. Germline assignment: CDR1 MDHEN and CDR2 SYDVKM. The V and J ends lost 6 bases and 4 bases respectively, with 15 bases between them. CDR3 loop: CASRGLGVVYGYTF. DNA for the CDR3: TGTGCCAGCAGGGGTTTGGGGGTCGTCTATGGCTACACCTTC.

In this sample, this clonotype turned up a few times. The junction shows a germline mismatch at one end, possibly a read error. This chain uses TRBV7-9 with TRBJ1-1; a weak D match, TRBD1 (5 bases). Germline CDR1 reads SEHNR; CDR2 reads FQNEAQ (reference sequence). This CDR3 is 14 amino acids long. The CDR3 sequence: CASSIARDYTEAFF. The CDR3 nucleotides are TGTGCCAGCAGCATAGCCAGGGATTATACTGAAGCTTTCTTT.

Concerning this clonotype itself: A junction boundary mismatches the germline segment, possibly from a read error. This sequence joins TRBV6-6 and TRBJ2-5; D remains ambiguous. Germline V gene data show CDR1 as MNHNY and CDR2 as SVGAGI (reference sequence). The CDR3 has 13 residues. CDR3 coding DNA: TGTACCAGCAGCTATACACCCCAAGAGACCCAGTACTTC. This sequence encodes CTSSYTPQETQYF.

The gene calls are TRBV7-9 and TRBJ2-3; the match to TRBD2 covers 9 bases. CDR1 and CDR2 from the germline V gene are SEHNR and FQNEAQ (reference sequence). V dropped 5 bases and J dropped 2; count of bases not matched to a gene: 8. The CDR3 loop spans 16 amino acids. CDR3 residues: CASSPPLAGDTDTQYF. The CDR3, as DNA: TGTGCCAGCAGCCCGCCCTTAGCGGGAGACACAGATACGCAGTATTTT.

Comment on this clonotype: Possible read error: a much larger clone is one base away. The chain links TRBV11-2 to TRBJ2-3; no firm D call. Per the germline V gene, CDR1 is SGHAT and CDR2 is FQNNGV. This CDR3 comprises 16 residues. CDR3 loop: CASSQSLNGATDTQYF. DNA of the CDR3: TGCGCCAGCAGCCAAAGCCTGAATGGCGCCACAGATACGCAGTATTTT.

A note on this clonotype: The conserved closing phenylalanine or tryptophan is absent in this CDR3, likely reflecting a read error. This chain links TRBV11-3 with TRBJ2-1, with D possibly being TRBD2 (6 bases). The CDR3 covers 14 residues. In germline, CDR1 is SGHNT, CDR2 YENEEA. Trimming took 8 bases from V and 9 from J, leaving 20 bases between them. This CDR3 reads CASGVAGLSGEQFL. Here the CDR3 DNA reads TGTGCCAGCGGCGTTGCGGGACTGTCTGGTGAGCAGTTCCTC.

Points on this clonotype: One junction end disagrees with the germline gene, perhaps due to a read error. The V call is TRBV6-5, the J call TRBJ1-1; no clear D. The germline V gene encodes CDR1 MNHEY and CDR2 SVGAGI. This CDR3 region has 14 residues. The CDR3 sequence: CVSSYLGEGTEAFF. DNA for the CDR3: TGTGTCAGCAGTTACTTGGGAGAGGGCACTGAAGCTTTCTTT.

This clonotype occurred once. Given a much more abundant clone one base away, this may be a read error. The V call is TRBV13, the J call TRBJ2-5, with D tentatively TRBD1 (6 bases). The germline V gene has CDR1 PRHDT and CDR2 FYEKMQ (reference sequence). The CDR3 covers 13 residues. CDR3 residues: CANSLVGAETQYF. The CDR3 region has the DNA TGTGCCAACAGCTTGGTGGGGGCCGAGACCCAGTACTTC. The full variable domain, completed using reference TRBV13 and TRBJ2-5, is AAGVIQSPRHLIKEKRETATLKCYPIPRHDTVYWYQQGPGQDPQFLISFYEKMQSDKGSIPDRFSAQQFSDYHSELNMSSLELGDSALYFCANSLVGAETQYFGPGTRLLVL.

This clonotype turned up a few times. Since a much larger clone is just one base distant, this may be a read error. This chain connects TRBV12-3 or TRBV12-4 to TRBJ1-4; no clear D gene. This CDR3 region has 12 residues. Between the trimmed V and J ends, which lost 3 bases and 7 bases, there was a span of 6 bases. The CDR3 sequence: CASSFSAEKLFF. The DNA for the CDR3 is TGTGCCAGCAGTTTCAGTGCTGAAAAACTGTTTTTT.

Ten or more counts support this clonotype. The chain employs TRBV11-3 and TRBJ2-1; perhaps TRBD1 as D (6 bases). The CDR3 has 14 amino acids. Trimming shortened V by 7 bases and J by 9 bases, and 19 bases separated the two germline ends. Per the germline V gene, CDR1 is SGHNT and CDR2 is YENEEA. The CDR3 protein is CASTPAATGGEQFF. The CDR3 bases are TGTGCCAGCACCCCAGCAGCGACAGGAGGTGAGCAGTTCTTC.

The rearrangement links TRBV19 to TRBJ2-1; the D gene is possibly TRBD1 (6 bases). V dropped 3 bases and J dropped 0 bases, with 12 bases sitting between them. The CDR3 is 16 amino acids. CDR1 and CDR2 (germline): LNHDA, SQIVND (reference sequence). CDR3 in DNA: TGTGCCAGTAGTATGGGGGCACTGAGCTCCTACAATGAGCAGTTCTTC. Translated, it gives CASSMGALSSYNEQFF.

About this clonotype itself: The junction differs from germline at one of its ends, possibly a read error. The rearrangement links TRBV4-2 to TRBJ2-7; 7 nucleotides line up with TRBD2. This CDR3 spans 14 amino acids. CDR1 is LGHNA and CDR2 is YNFKEQ in the germline V gene. CDR3 sequence: CASSHQLGDYEQCF. The CDR3 bases are TGTGCCAGCAGCCACCAGCTGGGGGACTACGAGCAGTGCTTC.

Comments on this clonotype: The junction departs from the called germline gene at one end, perhaps through a read error. The V gene is TRBV11-2, the J gene TRBJ2-1; D may be TRBD2 (5 bases). CDR3 length: 16 residues. Germline V lookup: CDR1 SGHAT, CDR2 FQNNGV. The CDR3 loop reads CVSSLSSSRRSDEQFF. The CDR3 DNA is TGTGTCAGCAGCTTAAGTTCTAGCAGGAGGAGTGATGAGCAGTTCTTC.

As for this clonotype: A read error is possible here, since a much larger clone lies one base away. The chain links TRBV30 to TRBJ2-3, with D unclear. The germline V gene has CDR1 GTSNPN and CDR2 SVGIG (reference sequence). The CDR3 is made up of 13 amino acids. Deletions cut 2 bases from V and 7 bases from J, with 13 bases between. The CDR3 DNA reads as TGTGCCTGGAGTCGCAACCCAACATATACGCAGTATTTT. This sequence encodes CAWSRNPTYTQYF.

Concerning this clonotype itself: Germline and junction disagree at one end, which may indicate a read error. The V gene is TRBV12-3 or TRBV12-4, the J gene TRBJ2-6; TRBD1 matches 9 bases. The length of the CDR3 is 17 residues. This CDR3 reads CASSPGQGIPGVNVLTF. The CDR3 DNA reads as TGTGCCAGCAGTCCTGGACAGGGGATCCCTGGGGTCAACGTCCTGACTTTC.

The chain employs TRBV12-3 or TRBV12-4 and TRBJ1-6; TRBD1 aligns across 8 bases. The CDR3 has 19 amino acids. J lost 4 bases, V lost 1 base, and 12 bases had no gene match. The CDR3 protein is CASSLVLGQGGGYNSPLHF. The CDR3 DNA sequence: TGTGCCAGCAGTTTAGTACTAGGACAGGGTGGGGGGTATAATTCACCCCTCCACTTT.

This clonotype was counted only a few times. The gene calls are TRBV13 and TRBJ2-1; possibly TRBD1 or TRBD2 for D (5 bases each). This CDR3 region has 13 residues. V was clipped by 0 bases and J by 6 bases, with 6 bases between them. Per germline, CDR1 PRHDT and CDR2 FYEKMQ (reference sequence). The DNA of the CDR3 is TGTGCCAGCAGCTTAGGAGGGACCAATGAGCAGTTCTTC. Translation gives CASSLGGTNEQFF. Variable domain in full (rest from reference TRBV13 and TRBJ2-1): AAGVIQSPRHLIKEKRETATLKCYPIPRHDTVYWYQQGPGQDPQFLISFYEKMQSDKGSIPDRFSAQQFSDYHSELNMSSLELGDSALYFCASSLGGTNEQFFGPGTRLTVL.

A note on this clonotype: An end of the junction does not agree with germline; a read error may underlie this. V is TRBV7-8 and J is TRBJ2-2; D assignment may be TRBD1 or TRBD2 (5 bases each). CDR3 size: 12 residues. Germline V gene sequence: CDR1 SGHVS, CDR2 FQNEAQ. Here the CDR3 DNA reads TGTGCCAGCAGCCAGACAGCCGGGGAGCTGTCTTTT. Its protein product is CASSQTAGELSF. Full variable domain (outside the CDR3, taken from reference TRBV7-8 and TRBJ2-2): GAGVSQSPRYKVAKRGQDVALRCDPISGHVSLFWYQQALGQGPEFLTYFQNEAQLDKSGLPSDRFFAERPEGSVSTLKIQRTQQEDSAVYLCASSQTAGELSFGEGSRLTVL.

In its sample, this clonotype was seen a few times. In DNA, the CDR3 is TGTGCCACCAGTGACTCCGGGAACACTGAAGCTTTCTTT. This codes for CATSDSGNTEAFF. The rearrangement joins TRBV24-1 to TRBJ1-1; D uncertain. CDR1 and CDR2 (germline): KGHDR, SFDVKD. This CDR3 region has 13 residues. V was pared by 4 bases and J by 1 base, with 6 bases between.

On this clonotype itself: Given a much more abundant clone one base away, this may be a read error. V usage is TRBV6-6 and J usage is TRBJ2-1, with D perhaps TRBD2 (5 bases). The CDR3 loop spans 14 amino acids. CDR1 is MNHNY and CDR2 is SVGAGI in the germline V gene (reference sequence). In DNA form, the CDR3 reads TGTGCCAGCAGTCCTGACTATTATGACAATGAGCGGTTCTTC. Translation: CASSPDYYDNERFF.

The chain links TRBV6-5 to TRBJ1-6; no clear D gene. The CDR3 loop spans 17 amino acids. CDR1 is MNHEY, CDR2 SVGAGI, per germline. Trimming took off 6 bases at V and 12 bases at J, with 27 bases between the two ends. Here the CDR3 DNA reads TGTGCCAGCAGCCAGAGTGTGGGCGTTTGGGGTAATCGACCCCTCCACTTT. The encoded protein is CASSQSVGVWGNRPLHF.

Details on this clonotype: One end of the junction varies from germline; a read error may be responsible. The V gene is TRBV29-1, the J gene TRBJ1-1; D is undetermined. Germline lookup yields CDR1 SQVTM and CDR2 ANQGSEA. This CDR3 is 13 amino acids long. The CDR3 DNA reads as TGCAGCCCCCCGGGGTACCTGAACACTGATGCTTTCTTT. Translation: CSPPGYLNTDAFF.